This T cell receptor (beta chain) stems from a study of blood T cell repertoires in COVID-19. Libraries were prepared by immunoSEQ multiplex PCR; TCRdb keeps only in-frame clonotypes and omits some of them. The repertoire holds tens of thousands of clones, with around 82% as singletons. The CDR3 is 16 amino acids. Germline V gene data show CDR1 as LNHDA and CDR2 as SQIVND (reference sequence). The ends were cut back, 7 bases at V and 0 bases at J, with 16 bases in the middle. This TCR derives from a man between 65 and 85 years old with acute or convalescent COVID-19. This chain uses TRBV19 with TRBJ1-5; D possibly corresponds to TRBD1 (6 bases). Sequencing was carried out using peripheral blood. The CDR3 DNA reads TGTGCCAGTACAACTTTCAGGGGCAATAGCAATCAGCCCCAGCATTTT. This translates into CASTTFRGNSNQPQHF.